A selection of T cell receptor beta chains follows, all from one sample in a study of shared clonotypes between healthy human individuals. TCRdb's table, derived via immunoSEQ multiplex PCR, lists solely in-frame clones and lacks some. The sample comprises approximately 110,000 clones, less than 75% of which are singletons, and approximately 25% rests with the top ten. Sequenced input: memory CD8+ T cells sorted from blood. The source is a woman aged 25 to 45 in good health. Both conserved end residues are part of each CDR3. The D gene is left open where the match is weak. For some rows the clone size is stated as once, few or many, or as a class when expanded; others skip it.

D: NA
J: TRBJ1-4
size: NA
V: TRBV2
CDR3: CASRQQVAVTNEKLFF
DNA: TGTGCCAGCAGGCAACAGGTCGCGGTAACTAATGAAAAACTGTTTTTT

D: NA
J: TRBJ2-1
size: NA
V: TRBV7-9
CDR3: CASSQSGPGDREQFF
DNA: TGTGCCAGCAGCCAAAGTGGCCCCGGGGACCGTGAGCAGTTCTTC

D: TRBD2
J: TRBJ2-1
size: NA
V: TRBV19
CDR3: CASSRGLAGYSSYNEQFF
DNA: TGTGCCAGTAGTAGGGGACTAGCGGGATACAGCTCCTACAATGAGCAGTTCTTC

D: NA
J: TRBJ2-1
size: few
V: TRBV11-2
CDR3: CASTGYNEQFF
DNA: TGTGCCAGCACAGGCTACAATGAGCAGTTCTTC

D: TRBD2
J: TRBJ2-3
size: NA
V: TRBV27
CDR3: CASSSPTSGYTDTQYF
DNA: TGTGCCAGCAGTTCCCCGACTAGCGGATATACAGATACGCAGTATTTT

D: TRBD1
J: TRBJ2-1
size: NA
V: TRBV19
CDR3: CASSAPGQSHNEQFF
DNA: TGTGCCAGTAGTGCTCCGGGACAGAGTCACAATGAGCAGTTCTTC

D: TRBD1
J: TRBJ1-2
size: once
V: TRBV18
CDR3: CASSPGTGGNNGYTF
DNA: TGTGCCAGCTCACCAGGGACAGGGGGCAACAATGGCTACACCTTC

D: TRBD1
J: TRBJ2-7
size: NA
V: TRBV9
CDR3: CASSPAGGYEQYF
DNA: TGTGCCAGCAGCCCGGCAGGGGGCTACGAGCAGTACTTC

D: NA
J: TRBJ2-1
size: once
V: TRBV10-1
CDR3: CASSERTTGLNEQFF
DNA: TGCGCCAGCAGTGAGCGAACGACAGGCCTCAATGAGCAGTTCTTC

D: NA
J: TRBJ2-7
size: few
V: TRBV25-1
CDR3: CASSEERRLPDPEQYF
DNA: TGTGCCAGCAGTGAAGAGCGACGGCTTCCAGACCCCGAGCAGTACTTC

D: TRBD1
J: TRBJ2-6
size: few
V: TRBV10-2
CDR3: CASRSDFTGALTGANVLTF
DNA: TGCGCCAGCAGGTCCGATTTTACAGGGGCCCTAACTGGGGCCAACGTCCTGACTTTC

D: TRBD2
J: TRBJ2-3
size: NA
V: TRBV28
CDR3: CASSLMWTSGSTDTQYF
DNA: TGTGCCAGCAGTTTAATGTGGACTAGCGGGAGCACAGATACGCAGTATTTT

D: TRBD1
J: TRBJ1-1
size: NA
V: TRBV19
CDR3: CASSMGQQNTEAFF
DNA: TGTGCCAGTAGTATGGGACAGCAGAACACTGAAGCTTTCTTT

D: NA
J: TRBJ2-2
size: few
V: TRBV12-5
CDR3: CASGLVTGELFF
DNA: TGTGCTAGTGGTTTGGTCACCGGGGAGCTGTTTTTT

D: NA
J: TRBJ2-5
size: NA
V: TRBV2
CDR3: CASSEAGDSRETQYF
DNA: TGTGCCAGCAGTGAAGCGGGAGACAGTCGGGAGACCCAGTACTTC

D: NA
J: TRBJ1-5
size: NA
V: TRBV2
CDR3: CASMRGWFNQPQHF
DNA: TGTGCCAGCATGAGGGGGTGGTTCAATCAGCCCCAGCATTTT

D: TRBD2
J: TRBJ2-7
size: NA
V: TRBV27
CDR3: CASSLGGSASEQYF
DNA: TGTGCCAGCAGTTTAGGCGGGAGCGCCTCCGAGCAGTACTTC

D: NA
J: TRBJ2-7
size: NA
V: TRBV19
CDR3: CASSPDNAYEQYF
DNA: TGTGCCAGTAGTCCAGACAACGCCTACGAGCAGTACTTC

D: NA
J: TRBJ1-4
size: NA
V: TRBV5-6
CDR3: CASSPGATNEKLFF
DNA: TGTGCCAGCAGCCCAGGTGCAACTAATGAAAAACTGTTTTTT

D: NA
J: TRBJ2-7
size: NA
V: TRBV27
CDR3: CASSPTGSSYEQYF
DNA: TGTGCCAGCAGCCCTACCGGGTCTTCCTACGAGCAGTACTTC

D: TRBD1
J: TRBJ1-2
size: NA
V: TRBV2
CDR3: CASSLGGRAANYGYTF
DNA: TGTGCCAGCAGTTTAGGGGGCAGGGCAGCTAACTATGGCTACACCTTC

D: NA
J: TRBJ1-5
size: NA
V: TRBV30
CDR3: CAWSPVIGSNQPQHF
DNA: TGTGCCTGGAGTCCTGTCATTGGTAGCAATCAGCCCCAGCATTTT

D: TRBD1
J: TRBJ1-5
size: NA
V: TRBV28
CDR3: CASSPRQGGNQPQHF
DNA: TGTGCCAGCAGTCCCCGACAGGGGGGCAATCAGCCCCAGCATTTT

D: NA
J: TRBJ2-2
size: NA
V: TRBV5-1
CDR3: CASSYSGPLNTGELFF
DNA: TGCGCCAGCAGCTACTCGGGACCGCTGAACACCGGGGAGCTGTTTTTT

D: NA
J: TRBJ2-4
size: NA
V: TRBV27
CDR3: CASRIDATKNIQYF
DNA: TGTGCCAGCAGAATAGACGCGACCAAAAACATTCAGTACTTC

D: NA
J: TRBJ2-3
size: NA
V: TRBV27
CDR3: CASTPLGDSADTQYF
DNA: TGTGCCAGCACCCCCCTGGGGGATAGTGCAGATACGCAGTATTTT

D: TRBD2
J: TRBJ2-1
size: NA
V: TRBV7-2
CDR3: CASSLLPAGTSGNEQFF
DNA: TGTGCCAGCAGCTTGCTCCCGGCCGGGACTAGCGGAAATGAGCAGTTCTTC

D: NA
J: TRBJ1-5
size: once
V: TRBV7-8
CDR3: CASSLFQGPSQPQHF
DNA: TGTGCCAGCAGCTTATTCCAAGGCCCCTCTCAGCCCCAGCATTTT

D: TRBD2
J: TRBJ2-7
size: NA
V: TRBV11-2
CDR3: CASSLDLRGLAFVSEQYF
DNA: TGTGCCAGCAGCTTAGATCTTCGGGGACTAGCCTTTGTAAGTGAGCAGTACTTC

D: TRBD1
J: TRBJ2-5
size: NA
V: TRBV25-1
CDR3: CASSAALTGDQETQYF
DNA: TGTGCCAGCAGTGCAGCCCTCACAGGGGACCAAGAGACCCAGTACTTC

D: NA
J: TRBJ2-3
size: NA
V: TRBV29-1
CDR3: CSVWRSSTDTQYF
DNA: TGCAGCGTCTGGCGCTCGAGCACAGATACGCAGTATTTT

D: TRBD1
J: TRBJ2-7
size: NA
V: TRBV2
CDR3: CASSGSWDRASYEQYF
DNA: TGTGCCAGCAGTGGGTCCTGGGACAGAGCTTCCTACGAGCAGTACTTC

D: NA
J: TRBJ2-3
size: NA
V: TRBV4-2
CDR3: CASSHADPGDTDTQYF
DNA: TGTGCCAGCAGCCATGCTGACCCGGGAGACACAGATACGCAGTATTTT

D: TRBD2
J: TRBJ2-3
size: NA
V: TRBV7-8
CDR3: CASSPSGAQYF
DNA: TGTGCCAGCAGCCCTAGCGGGGCTCAGTATTTT

D: NA
J: TRBJ2-7
size: once
V: TRBV6-5
CDR3: CASSSTRDTYYEQYF
DNA: TGTGCCAGCAGTTCTACGCGGGACACCTACTACGAGCAGTACTTC

D: TRBD1
J: TRBJ2-7
size: NA
V: TRBV11-2
CDR3: CASSFSGTGTYEQYF
DNA: TGTGCCAGCAGCTTTTCGGGGACAGGGACCTACGAGCAGTACTTC

D: TRBD1
J: TRBJ1-4
size: NA
V: TRBV2
CDR3: CASRGGQGIVEKLFF
DNA: TGTGCCAGCAGGGGGGGACAGGGGATCGTTGAAAAACTGTTTTTT

D: NA
J: TRBJ2-1
size: NA
V: TRBV7-2
CDR3: CASSFQSSYNEQFF
DNA: TGTGCCAGCAGCTTTCAGAGCTCCTACAATGAGCAGTTCTTC

D: TRBD1
J: TRBJ2-1
size: few
V: TRBV4-1
CDR3: CASSQFTGGLYNEQFF
DNA: TGCGCCAGCAGCCAATTCACAGGGGGACTCTACAATGAGCAGTTCTTC

D: TRBD1
J: TRBJ2-1
size: NA
V: TRBV7-9
CDR3: CASSLGQGASNEQFF
DNA: TGTGCCAGCAGCTTAGGACAGGGGGCTAGTAATGAGCAGTTCTTC

D: TRBD1
J: TRBJ2-1
size: NA
V: TRBV18
CDR3: CASSPVLGGKSYNEQFF
DNA: TGTGCCAGCTCACCAGTATTAGGGGGCAAGTCCTACAATGAGCAGTTCTTC

D: NA
J: TRBJ2-5
size: once
V: TRBV28
CDR3: CASSFDLGLLQETQYF
DNA: TGTGCCAGCAGTTTCGATTTGGGACTTTTACAAGAGACCCAGTACTTC

D: TRBD1
J: TRBJ2-7
size: NA
V: TRBV11-2
CDR3: CASSLQTGTGSYEQYF
DNA: TGTGCCAGCAGCTTACAAACCGGGACAGGGTCCTACGAGCAGTACTTC

D: NA
J: TRBJ1-5
size: NA
V: TRBV19
CDR3: CASSITGYSNQPQHF
DNA: TGTGCCAGTAGTATTACAGGATATAGCAATCAGCCCCAGCATTTT

D: NA
J: TRBJ2-7
size: NA
V: TRBV28
CDR3: CASSFLGGKAYEQYF
DNA: TGTGCCAGCAGTTTCCTTGGGGGCAAGGCCTACGAGCAGTACTTC

D: NA
J: TRBJ2-3
size: NA
V: TRBV4-1
CDR3: CASSQDDVLSTDTQYF
DNA: TGCGCCAGCAGCCAAGATGATGTGCTTAGCACAGATACGCAGTATTTT